This T cell receptor beta chain was documented in a study of T cell repertoires in cytomegalovirus infection. Notes on this clonotype: Antigen unknown.

Germline V CDR1 and CDR2: DFQATT, SNEGSKA (reference sequence). This CDR3 comprises 15 residues. The V segment lost 3 bases and the J segment 10 bases; nucleotides outside the gene matches: 10. Each CDR3 protein gets one entry after TCRdb re-called the reads with MiXCR. The sample lists roughly 500,000 distinct CDR3 sequences, 40% to 50% occurring once. The gene calls are TRBV20-1 and TRBJ2-1, with TRBD1 identical over 12 bases. The sequence was obtained from a human donor in good health (CMV status not recorded). Some clones in this sample may be carry-over from other donors' samples. The starting material was cultured PBMCs, obtained from culture after CMV antigen stimulation. The CDR3 coding sequence is TGCAGTGCTAGTGTTCCGGGACAGGGGGCTTTGGAGCAGTTCTTC. Amino acid sequence: CSASVPGQGALEQFF.